These 30 T cell receptor beta chains came from one sample sequenced in a study of breast tumors, draining lymph nodes, adjacent tissues. Each CDR3 protein gets one entry after TCRdb re-called the multiplex PCR reads with MiXCR. Of about 150,000 distinct CDR3 sequences detected, 20% to 25% appear once; the ten largest clones hold approximately 2.7%. Axillary draining lymph nodes of breast cancer patients supplied the node samples. The sample was axillary lymph node tissue. All receptors come from a female donor with breast cancer. Some clones in this sample may be carry-over from other donors' samples.

This clonotype was observed many times. V and J are TRBV4-2 and TRBJ2-7; the D gene is possibly TRBD1 (7 bases). The CDR3 spans 15 residues. V was cut by 2 bases and J by 0 bases, with 11 bases left in between. The germline CDR1 and CDR2 sequences are LGHNA and YNFKEQ. The chain's CDR3 is CASSQNQGGSYEQYF. DNA of the CDR3: TGTGCCAGCAGCCAAAATCAGGGGGGCTCCTACGAGCAGTACTTC.

This clonotype was seen repeatedly, ten times or more. The chain recombines TRBV6-2 or TRBV6-3 with TRBJ2-3; D call uncertain. The CDR3 is made up of 13 amino acids. Trimming took off 7 bases at V and 1 base at J, with 9 bases between the two ends. Per the germline V gene, CDR1 is MNHEY and CDR2 is SVGEGT. CDR3 loop: CASTLGGTDTQYF. Written as DNA, the CDR3 is TGTGCCAGCACCCTCGGCGGCACAGATACGCAGTATTTT.

A remark on this clonotype: Just one base apart from a much larger clone, this may be a read error. The genes are TRBV7-9 and TRBJ1-3, with a weak D call TRBD1 (5 bases). Looked up from germline, CDR1 is SEHNR and CDR2 is FQNEAQ (reference sequence). CDR3 size: 16 residues. DNA for the CDR3: TGTGCCAGCAGCCCGATTTTGGCGGGGACTGGAAACGCCATATATTTT. Translating gives CASSPILAGTGNAIYF.

This clonotype showed up many times. The CDR3 protein is CSARGSSGSTGELFF. The DNA for the CDR3 is TGCAGTGCTAGAGGGAGTAGCGGGAGCACCGGGGAGCTGTTTTTT. The chain recombines TRBV20-1 with TRBJ2-2; the match to TRBD2 covers 9 bases. CDR1 and CDR2 (germline): DFQATT, SNEGSKA (reference sequence). Trimming took 1 base from V and 4 from J; bases not matched to a gene: 4. The CDR3 runs to 15 residues.

Points on this clonotype: Just one base apart from a much larger clone, this may be a read error. V usage is TRBV30 and J usage is TRBJ2-1; possible D gene TRBD1, 5 bases. The V gene's germline CDR1 is GTSNPN and CDR2 SVGIG (reference sequence). The CDR3 has 12 residues. Trimming removed 3 bases at V and 9 bases at J, with 12 bases between. The CDR3 DNA reads as TGTGCCTGGAGCACTGGGGCCAGTGAGCAGTTCTTC. Protein: CAWSTGASEQFF.

There are many counts of this clonotype. V usage is TRBV5-6 and J usage is TRBJ2-1; 12 bases map to TRBD1. This CDR3 contains 16 residues. CDR1 and CDR2 (germline): SGHDT, YYEEEE. The V and J ends lost 4 bases and 4 bases, in that order; junction bases with no gene match: 6. CDR3 protein: CASSLPGQGAYNEQFF. For the CDR3, the DNA is TGTGCCAGCAGCCTACCGGGACAGGGGGCTTACAATGAGCAGTTCTTC.

CDR3 amino acids: CASSLRGGSGELFF. In nucleotides, the CDR3 is TGTGCCAGCAGTTTGCGGGGGGGATCCGGGGAGCTGTTTTTT. J is TRBJ2-2 and V is TRBV27; 9 bases map to TRBD2. There are 14 residues in the CDR3. The trim removed 3 bases at V and 6 bases at J, leaving 2 bases unmatched. From germline, CDR1 is MNHEY and CDR2 SMNVEV (reference sequence).

This clonotype has a handful of counts. This may be a read error: a much more frequent sequence differs by one nucleotide. The genes are TRBV5-1 and TRBJ2-3; 9 nucleotides match TRBD1. This CDR3 has 16 amino acids. Germline V gene lookup returns CDR1 SGHRS and CDR2 YFSETQ. The CDR3 bases are TGCGCCAGCGGCTTGGAGGGACAGGGATTCACAGATACGCAGTATTTT. Protein: CASGLEGQGFTDTQYF.

This clonotype was detected many times. The gene calls are TRBV12-3 or TRBV12-4 and TRBJ2-7, with 8 bases fitting TRBD2. The CDR3 contains 14 residues. The junction had 7 bases not matched to a gene; V was cut back by 3 bases and J by 6 bases. The CDR3 loop reads CASSLSGSWVEQYF. The CDR3 DNA is TGTGCCAGCAGTTTGAGCGGGAGCTGGGTCGAGCAGTACTTC.

This clonotype was found a few times. V usage is TRBV6-1 and J usage is TRBJ1-5; the D is unclear. Looked up from germline, CDR1 is MNHNS and CDR2 is SASEGT. Trimming removed 1 base at V and 5 bases at J, with 3 bases between. The CDR3 runs 12 residues. CDR3 residues: CASSEVYQPQHF. The CDR3 DNA sequence: TGTGCCAGCAGTGAAGTTTATCAGCCCCAGCATTTT.

This clonotype was seen at least ten times. The rearrangement uses TRBV15 and TRBJ2-1; 7 positions match TRBD2. The germline CDR1 and CDR2 sequences are LNHNV and YYDKDF (reference sequence). The trim removed 4 bases at V and 0 bases at J, leaving 9 bases unmatched. CDR3 length equals 17 residues. The CDR3 nucleotides read TGTGCCACCAGCACGGGGACTACCACGAGCTCCTACAATGAGCAGTTCTTC. Its protein is CATSTGTTTSSYNEQFF.

This clonotype was seen ten or more times. The chain employs TRBV10-3 and TRBJ2-5; TRBD1 might be the D (7 bases). V was pared by 4 bases and J by 5 bases, with 14 bases between. The CDR3 length is 14 residues. CDR1 and CDR2 (germline): ENHRY, SYGVKD. The CDR3 spells CAISGTQGGETQYF. DNA of the CDR3: TGTGCCATCAGTGGAACGCAGGGGGGTGAGACCCAGTACTTC.

About this clonotype itself: With a much larger clone just one base away, this may be a read error. The CDR3 sequence: CAISENLDEQLF. The CDR3 DNA reads TGTGCCATCAGTGAGAACCTCGATGAGCAGCTCTTC. The chain recombines TRBV10-3 with TRBJ2-1; D is undetermined. The germline gives CDR1 ENHRY, CDR2 SYGVKD. The CDR3 is 12 amino acids.

For this clonotype: One end of the junction is discordant with germline, which a read error may explain. The rearrangement links TRBV19 to TRBJ2-7; weak D call: TRBD2 (6 bases). Germline CDR1 reads LNHDA; CDR2 reads SQIVND (reference sequence). This CDR3 region has 14 residues. The CDR3 loop reads CAGSWGTSSYEQYF. CDR3 coding DNA: TGTGCCGGTAGTTGGGGGACTTCTTCCTACGAGCAGTACTTC.

Many counts were recorded for this clonotype. V gene TRBV20-1 combines with J gene TRBJ2-7; D is unclear. The CDR3 spans 11 residues. The germline gives CDR1 DFQATT, CDR2 SNEGSKA (reference sequence). V was cut by 1 base and J by 2 bases, with 3 bases left in between. The CDR3 loop is CSARATYEQYF. The CDR3 coding sequence is TGCAGTGCTAGAGCGACCTACGAGCAGTACTTC.

This clonotype has at least ten counts. The chain recombines TRBV9 with TRBJ2-5, with a possible D match to TRBD2 (5 bases). Germline lookup yields CDR1 SGDLS and CDR2 YYNGEE. V was cut by 0 bases and J by 5 bases, with 11 bases left in between. CDR3 length: 14 residues. The CDR3 bases are TGTGCCAGCAGCGTAGATGGGAGTATGGAGACCCAGTACTTC. The encoded protein is CASSVDGSMETQYF.

This clonotype was found many times. The chain links TRBV19 to TRBJ2-1; no definite D call. From germline, CDR1 is LNHDA and CDR2 SQIVND (reference sequence). The CDR3 runs to 17 residues. Between the trimmed V and J ends, which lost 5 bases and 0 bases, there was a span of 17 bases. The CDR3 DNA sequence: TGTGCCAGTAGTGTCCGCGAAATCGACGGCTCCTACAATGAGCAGTTCTTC. Protein product: CASSVREIDGSYNEQFF.

This chain links TRBV27 with TRBJ2-1, with D perhaps being TRBD1 or TRBD2 (6 bases each). Trimming took off 3 bases at V and 9 bases at J, with 9 bases between the two ends. Germline CDR1 MNHEY, CDR2 SMNVEV (reference sequence). This CDR3 has 12 amino acids. Written as DNA, the CDR3 is TGTGCCAGCAGTTTGGGGGGCTTTGAGCAGTTCTTC. Translation: CASSLGGFEQFF.

The sample holds many counts of this clonotype. CDR3 DNA: TGTGCCAGCAGCTGGCGGGTCTCCCCTGGCTACACCTTC. It is translated as CASSWRVSPGYTF. The chain uses TRBV5-6 and TRBJ1-2, with D unresolved. V was pared by 3 bases and J by 7 bases, with 13 bases between. The germline gives CDR1 SGHDT, CDR2 YYEEEE. The CDR3 has 13 residues.

This clonotype was counted between two and nine times. The V and J genes are TRBV6-4 and TRBJ2-4; a possible D gene is TRBD1 (5 bases). This CDR3 is built from 15 residues. V dropped 4 bases and J dropped 0 bases, with 10 bases sitting between them. The V gene's germline CDR1 is MRHNA and CDR2 SNTAGT. CDR3 DNA: TGTGCCAGCAGTGGGACATCCTTAGCCAAAAACATTCAGTACTTC. As protein: CASSGTSLAKNIQYF.

This clonotype was seen repeatedly, ten times or more. V and J are TRBV5-5 and TRBJ2-3, with 10 bases lining up with TRBD1. V dropped 1 base and J dropped 0; count of bases not matched to a gene: 11. CDR1 and CDR2 from the germline V gene are SGHKS and YYEKEE (reference sequence). The CDR3 is made up of 19 amino acids. The CDR3 spells CASSLNVRDRGPSTDTQYF. The CDR3, as DNA: TGTGCCAGCAGCTTGAATGTAAGGGACAGGGGCCCGAGCACAGATACGCAGTATTTT.

This clonotype has only a few counts. The chain recombines TRBV28 with TRBJ2-3; TRBD2 aligns across 9 bases. The germline CDR1 and CDR2 sequences are MDHEN and SYDVKM. With 2 bases clipped from V and 3 bases from J, the junction kept 9 bases outside the gene matches. The CDR3 loop spans 17 amino acids. The CDR3: CASSLQAVAGVTDTQYF. The CDR3 nucleotides read TGTGCCAGCAGTTTACAGGCAGTAGCGGGAGTGACAGATACGCAGTATTTT.

At least ten counts were recorded for this clonotype. This chain joins TRBV7-3 and TRBJ2-1, with 8 bases identical to TRBD1. Germline loops: CDR1 SGHTA, CDR2 FQGTGA. V lost 5 bases and J lost 6; bases outside the gene matches: 6. This CDR3 region has 14 residues. Here the CDR3 DNA reads TGTGCCAGCAGCACGGGACAGGTCGCCAATGAGCAGTTCTTC. Amino acid sequence: CASSTGQVANEQFF.

Only one count was recorded for this clonotype. A much larger clone lies a single base off, so this may be a read error. V and J are TRBV28 and TRBJ2-3, with TRBD1 as a possible D gene (5 bases). The CDR3 consists of 15 residues. From germline, CDR1 is MDHEN and CDR2 SYDVKM. V was pared by 6 bases and J by 2 bases, with 15 bases between. CDR3 nucleotide sequence: TGTGCCAGCAGATACACAAGGGGCCCCACAGATACGCAGTATTTT. Its protein is CASRYTRGPTDTQYF. The whole variable domain, remainder taken from reference TRBV28 and TRBJ2-3, is DVKVTQSSRYLVKRTGEKVFLECVQDMDHENMFWYRQDPGLGLRLIYFSYDVKMKEKGDIPEGYSVSREKKERFSLILESASTNQTSMYLCASRYTRGPTDTQYFGPGTRLTVL.

Concerning this clonotype itself: A read error is possible here, since a much larger clone lies one base away. V and J are TRBV6-5 and TRBJ2-3; D possibly corresponds to TRBD1 (5 bases). The CDR3 totals 14 residues. Trimming took off 8 bases at V and 7 bases at J, with 19 bases between the two ends. Germline CDR1 and CDR2: MNHEY and SVGAGI. CDR3 protein: CASSPPRAANTQYF. The CDR3 DNA is TGTGCCAGCTCCCCCCCCAGGGCGGCAAATACGCAGTATTTT.

This clonotype was picked up many times. CDR3 residues: CASSRLGRESNEQFF. The CDR3 bases are TGTGCCAGCAGCCGCCTGGGGCGGGAGAGCAATGAGCAGTTCTTC. The gene calls are TRBV6-5 and TRBJ2-1; 7 positions agree with TRBD2. Germline V gene data show CDR1 as MNHEY and CDR2 as SVGAGI. The length of the CDR3 is 15 residues. The ends lost 6 bases at V and 6 bases at J; junction bases unmatched: 11.

This chain links TRBV27 with TRBJ2-1; D not certain. The CDR3 runs 13 residues. Germline loops: CDR1 MNHEY, CDR2 SMNVEV (reference sequence). Deletions cut 2 bases from V and 7 bases from J, with 9 bases between. This CDR3 is CASSLRPFNEQFF. CDR3 DNA sequence: TGTGCCAGCAGTTTACGGCCCTTTAATGAGCAGTTCTTC.

This chain joins TRBV20-1 and TRBJ2-3, with a weak D call TRBD2 (5 bases). Trimming took 3 bases from V and 5 from J, leaving 18 bases between them. Germline-derived CDR1 and CDR2 are DFQATT and SNEGSKA (reference sequence). The CDR3 spans 15 residues. In DNA, the CDR3 is TGCAGTGCTAGCACCCGGACTCCCGGTGGAGATACGCAGTATTTT. Translation: CSASTRTPGGDTQYF.

This clonotype was counted ten times or more. The chain employs TRBV11-3 and TRBJ2-1, with no clear D. CDR1 is SGHNT and CDR2 is YENEEA in the germline V gene. This CDR3 comprises 13 residues. Trimming pared 3 bases from V and 0 bases from J, leaving 3 bases between. CDR3 sequence (DNA): TGTGCCAGCAGCTTTAACTCCTACAATGAGCAGTTCTTC. It translates to CASSFNSYNEQFF.

This clonotype was detected many times. The CDR3 nucleotides read TGTGCCAGCAGCTACCATGGGGGAATCGGGGCCAACGTCCTGACTTTC. Residues: CASSYHGGIGANVLTF. The J gene is TRBJ2-6, the V gene TRBV7-8; D tentatively reads TRBD1 or TRBD2 (5 bases each). This CDR3 is built from 16 residues. In germline, CDR1 is SGHVS, CDR2 FQNEAQ. V was pared by 4 bases and J by 4 bases, with 14 bases between.